The clone carrying this TCR beta chain came up many times. V lost 6 bases to trimming and J lost 1 base; unmatched junction nucleotides: 8. This CDR3 has 16 residues. Germline V CDR1 and CDR2: SQVTM, ANQGSEA. These data belong to a study of molecular identifiers for immune sequencing clone quantification. TCRdb reprocessed the PCR reads with MiXCR, giving one entry per CDR3 protein. The profile shows around 480,000 distinct CDR3 sequences, 20% to 25% of them singletons. The TCR originated in a human donor in good health. Some libraries in this study had Jurkat cell RNA spiked in. The rearrangement uses TRBV29-1 and TRBJ2-5, with 13 bases aligning to TRBD2. The sequencing sample was made of naive CD8+ T cells from blood, with Jurkat cell RNA spiked in. Regarding subset: FACS-sorted CD8+CD4-CCR7+CD45RA+ naive T cells. CDR3 in DNA: TGCAGCGTCATAGGACTAGCGGGGGAGGCCCAAGAGACCCAGTACTTC. It specifies CSVIGLAGEAQETQYF.